The clone carrying this TCR beta chain was picked up one time. These data are taken from a study of blood T cell repertoires in COVID-19. Study-level background: T cells, B-cell-depleted T cells, or PBMCs provided the cDNA or gDNA that served as material.

Germline V gene sequence: CDR1 MNHNS, CDR2 SASEGT. The CDR3 runs 15 residues. Deletions cut 2 bases from V and 4 bases from J, with 14 bases between. Source study methods: Reference gene primer amplification gave nucleated cell count estimates. TCRdb's copy holds only in-frame clones and misses some; the assay was immunoSEQ multiplex PCR. D and trimming were read from the DNA, whereas the V and J calls and clone size are those reported in that table. The sample lists 100,000 or so clones; roughly 96% were seen once. Specimen: peripheral blood. The chain combines TRBV6-1 with TRBJ1-1; D is ambiguous. This clonotype originated in a human donor with active COVID-19. The donor label of this sample is uncertain. CDR3 protein: CASSELNSPGTEAFF. The CDR3 DNA is TGTGCCAGCAGTGAACTTAACTCCCCAGGCACTGAAGCTTTCTTT.